This entry features one TCR beta chain sequence. Its antigen remains unknown. Germline loops: CDR1 DFQATT, CDR2 SNEGSKA (reference sequence). Between the trimmed V and J ends, which lost 7 bases and 1 base, there was a span of 7 bases. This CDR3 has 11 amino acids. Here immunoSEQ multiplex PCR was the method, and the copy in TCRdb shows in-frame clones only, minus some. The sample has roughly 130,000 clones; 88% are singletons. This sample was included in a study of T cell responses to AZD1222 COVID-19 vaccine. Study-level results: Of the AZD1222 recipients, only 5 to 7 were seropositive at baseline. White British ancestry dominated among donors, who included more females, and clonal diversity was possibly underestimated.

The input for sequencing was peripheral blood, taken on day 0 of MenACWY control vaccination. This rearrangement joins TRBV20-1 to TRBJ2-5; D not resolved. The sequence was obtained from an adult in good health. CDR3 nucleotide sequence: TGCAGTGGGCGGATCCAAGAGACCCAGTACTTC. It is translated as CSGRIQETQYF.